The clone carrying this TCR beta chain appeared many times. The antigen is not known. This record comes from a study of spatial heterogeneity in lung cancer. Study details: In raw reads, more than eight appearances on average were recorded for each unique TCR and UMI combination.

Every cDNA TCR molecule received its own unique molecular identifier. TCRdb used MiXCR to reprocess the 5' RACE reads, holding one entry per CDR3 protein. The sample comprises 85,000 to 100,000 distinct CDR3 sequences, around 12% of which are singletons, and about two fifths rests with the top ten. Notes on the study in general: Resection saw ubiquitous expanded tumor TCRs appear in blood more than follow-up did.

Specified time point: sample taken at primary tumor resection. In each case, whole RNA from tumor, nontumor lung or frozen PBMC was sequenced unsorted. Untreated early-stage non-small cell lung cancer patients, around 72 in total, were the donors. The CDR3 covers 13 residues. The germline V gene has CDR1 MDHEN and CDR2 SYDVKM. Trimming removed 3 bases from V and 6 bases from J, with 11 bases in between. The rearrangement joins TRBV28 to TRBJ1-1; no firm D call. This specimen consisted of PBMCs, obtained at surgery. The sequence was collected from a male donor with early-stage non-small cell lung cancer. CDR3 sequence (DNA): TGTGCCAGCAGTTTCCATCCTGGGCCTGAAGCTTTCTTT. Translated: CASSFHPGPEAFF.